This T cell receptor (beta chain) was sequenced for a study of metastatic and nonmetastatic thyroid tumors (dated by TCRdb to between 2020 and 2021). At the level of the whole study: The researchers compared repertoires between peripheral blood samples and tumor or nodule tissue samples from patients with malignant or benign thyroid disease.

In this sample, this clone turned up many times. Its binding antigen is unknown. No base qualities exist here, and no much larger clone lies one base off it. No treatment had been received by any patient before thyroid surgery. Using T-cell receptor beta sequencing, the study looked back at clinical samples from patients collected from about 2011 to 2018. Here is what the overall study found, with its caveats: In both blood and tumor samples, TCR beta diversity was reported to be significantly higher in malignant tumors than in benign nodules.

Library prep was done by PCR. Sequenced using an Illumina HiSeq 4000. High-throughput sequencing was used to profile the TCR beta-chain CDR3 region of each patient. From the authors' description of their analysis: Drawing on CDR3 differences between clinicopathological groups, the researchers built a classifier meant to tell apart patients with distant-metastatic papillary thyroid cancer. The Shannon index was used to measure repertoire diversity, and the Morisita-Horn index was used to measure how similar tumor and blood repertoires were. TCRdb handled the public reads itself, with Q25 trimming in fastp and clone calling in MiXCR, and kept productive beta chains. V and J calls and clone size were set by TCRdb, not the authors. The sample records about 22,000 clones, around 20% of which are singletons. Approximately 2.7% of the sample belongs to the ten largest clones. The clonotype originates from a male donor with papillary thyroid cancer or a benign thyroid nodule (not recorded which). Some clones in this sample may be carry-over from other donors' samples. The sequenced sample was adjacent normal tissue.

The CDR3 protein is CSVKQAHAFF. The base sequence is TGCAGCGTAAAACAGGCCCACGCTTTCTTT. The chain employs TRBV29-1 and TRBJ1-1; tentative D gene TRBD1, with 5 bases matching. V drops 6 bases and J drops 11 bases, leaving 13 bases in between. The CDR3 starts with the cysteine, ends with the phenylalanine, and has 10 residues. The sequence is cut down to CDR3 DNA, 30 bases in frame from base 1. The germline V gene supplies CDR1 SQVTM and CDR2 ANQGSEA.